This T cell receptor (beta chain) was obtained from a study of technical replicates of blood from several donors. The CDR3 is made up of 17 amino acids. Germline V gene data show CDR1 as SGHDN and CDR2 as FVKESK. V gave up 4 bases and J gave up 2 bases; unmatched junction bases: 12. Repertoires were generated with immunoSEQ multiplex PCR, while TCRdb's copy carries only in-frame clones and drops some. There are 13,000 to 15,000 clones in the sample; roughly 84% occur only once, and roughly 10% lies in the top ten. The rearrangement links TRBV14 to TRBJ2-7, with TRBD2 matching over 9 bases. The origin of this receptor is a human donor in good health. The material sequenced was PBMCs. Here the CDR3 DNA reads TGTGCCAGCAGCCTCAAATTTAGCGGGAGTTCCCCCTACGAGCAGTACTTC. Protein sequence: CASSLKFSGSSPYEQYF. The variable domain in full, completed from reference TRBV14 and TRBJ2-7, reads EAGVTQFPSHSVIEKGQTVTLRCDPISGHDNLYWYRRVMGKEIKFLLHFVKESKQDESGMPNNRFLAERTGGTYSTLKVQPAELEDSGVYFCASSLKFSGSSPYEQYFGPGTRLTVT.